The sequence of this TCR beta chain was determined in a study of CD8 T cells in ankylosing spondylitis. There are a few counts of this clonotype. Its antigen is as yet unknown. Findings and caveats of the study: Disease-linked clones reportedly concentrated significantly in matched ankylosing spondylitis synovial fluid. Several of the motif variants were reported before in synovial fluid and blood from reactive arthritis. Relatively rare in peripheral blood, disease-linked clones were also CD8+.

Quantitative 5'-RACE with molecular barcodes was used to make the TCR beta libraries. TCRdb reprocessed the 5' RACE reads via MiXCR and lists one record per CDR3 protein. The data show about 100,000 distinct CDR3 sequences, with less than 25% seen just once and 9% to 15% held by the top ten. The CDR3 is made up of 14 amino acids. Trimming at V came to 4 bases and at J to 5 bases, leaving 8 bases not matched to a gene. Looked up from germline, CDR1 is SGHRS and CDR2 is YFSETQ. The V gene is TRBV5-1, the J gene TRBJ2-7, with TRBD2 identical over 8 bases. Sequences were obtained from synovial fluid, either unsorted or a sorted T cell fraction (not recorded which). The TCR comes from a male donor with ankylosing spondylitis. The CDR3 DNA reads as TGCGCCAGCAGCCGGGAGGGGGGGCTTGACGAGCAGTACTTC. This gives the protein CASSREGGLDEQYF.